The 18 T cell receptor beta chains reported below all come from one sample, sequenced in a study of blood T cell repertoires in COVID-19 (dated by TCRdb to about 2020). The method behind the library was the immunoSEQ multiplex PCR assay. The clones in this table, taken by TCRdb from immuneACCESS, are in-frame only. Not every clone is retained; where verified, under half of the shortfall comes from an unresolved V gene, and the cause of the rest is unknown. The sample table shows about 220,000 clones, and approximately 78% are seen once. Of the sample, approximately 8.4% is held by the ten largest clones. Material for sequencing was peripheral blood. These receptors all come from a woman of 80 years or more with COVID-19, enrolled during active disease.

The chain carries TRBV5-4 and TRBJ1-3; D is ambiguous. Looked up from germline, CDR1 is SGHNT and CDR2 is YYREEE (reference sequence). This CDR3 has 16 amino acids. Trimming pared 0 bases from V and 2 bases from J, leaving 12 bases between. The CDR3 DNA is TGTGCCAGCAGCTTGGGAGCGGACCCACCTGGAAACACCATATATTTT. Its protein product is CASSLGADPPGNTIYF.

The table lists this clone with a few counts. The genes are TRBV5-6 and TRBJ2-7; 10 positions agree with TRBD1. V lost 8 bases, J lost 0 bases, and 8 bases stayed unmatched. Germline CDR1 reads SGHDT; CDR2 reads YYEEEE. This CDR3 contains 15 residues. DNA for the CDR3: TGTGCCAGTCGGGGACAGGGGCTTCTCTCCTACGAGCAGTACTTC. Protein sequence: CASRGQGLLSYEQYF.

This chain connects TRBV6-2 or TRBV6-3 to TRBJ1-4; weak D call: TRBD1 (6 bases). V was shortened by 2 bases and J by 13 bases, with 14 bases between the two germline ends. This CDR3 is built from 13 residues. Germline values: CDR1 MNHEY, CDR2 SVGEGT. The CDR3 here is CASSYADRSRLFF. CDR3 nucleotides: TGTGCCAGCAGTTACGCAGACAGGTCTCGACTGTTTTTT.

This chain joins TRBV5-1 and TRBJ2-3, with 7 positions matching TRBD2. The CDR3 has 16 residues. CDR1 and CDR2 (germline): SGHRS, YFSETQ. Losses at the gene ends were 4 bases for V and 4 bases for J; bases not matched to a gene: 12. The CDR3 bases are TGCGCCAGCAGCGCCCCTAGCGGTGCCTCCTCAGATACGCAGTATTTT. It yields the protein CASSAPSGASSDTQYF.

This clone occurred once. V usage is TRBV27 and J usage is TRBJ1-5, with 7 bases aligning to TRBD1. The CDR3 is 14 amino acids. With V trimmed by 2 bases and J by 6 bases, 4 bases remained unmatched. Germline CDR1 and CDR2: MNHEY and SMNVEV (reference sequence). The CDR3 loop is CASSLAGGGQPQHF. The CDR3 DNA follows: TGTGCCAGCAGTTTAGCAGGGGGTGGTCAGCCCCAGCATTTT.

V and J are TRBV11-2 and TRBJ2-7; tentatively, D is TRBD1 (5 bases). V lost 0 bases to trimming and J lost 4 bases, with 13 bases between them. The CDR3 has 15 residues. CDR1 is SGHAT, CDR2 FQNNGV, per germline. The CDR3 nucleotides are TGTGCCAGCAGCTTAGAACAGGCGCGGAGATACGAGCAGTACTTC. Encoded protein: CASSLEQARRYEQYF. Variable domain in full (rest from reference TRBV11-2 and TRBJ2-7): EAGVAQSPRYKIIEKRQSVAFWCNPISGHATLYWYQQILGQGPKLLIQFQNNGVVDDSQLPKDRFSAERLKGVDSTLKIQPAKLEDSAVYLCASSLEQARRYEQYFGPGTRLTVT.

This clone appeared a single time. V is TRBV15 and J is TRBJ2-5; tentatively, D is TRBD1 (5 bases). Trimming removed 1 base from V and 4 bases from J, with 13 bases in between. CDR1 LNHNV and CDR2 YYDKDF come from the germline V gene (reference sequence). The CDR3 consists of 15 residues. The CDR3 nucleotides are TGTGCCACCAGCAGAGGGGCCCAGGGCGGAGAGACCCAGTACTTC. This encodes CATSRGAQGGETQYF.

The genes are TRBV19 and TRBJ2-6; no firm D call. Germline V gene data show CDR1 as LNHDA and CDR2 as SQIVND (reference sequence). This CDR3 comprises 13 residues. Deletions cut 7 bases from V and 0 bases from J, with 4 bases between. The CDR3 reads CASTSSGANVLTF. For the CDR3, the DNA is TGTGCCAGTACTAGCTCTGGGGCCAACGTCCTGACTTTC.

The CDR3 loop reads CASRGDWGTEAFF. CDR3 coding DNA: TGTGCCAGTAGGGGAGACTGGGGAACTGAAGCTTTCTTT. This chain connects TRBV19 to TRBJ1-1; D is uncertain. Trimming took off 6 bases at V and 5 bases at J, with 13 bases between the two ends. From germline, CDR1 is LNHDA and CDR2 SQIVND (reference sequence). This CDR3 spans 13 amino acids.

This chain uses TRBV6-6 with TRBJ2-5; D remains unclear. This CDR3 comprises 13 residues. Germline V gene data show CDR1 as MNHNY and CDR2 as SVGAGI (reference sequence). The V and J ends lost 6 bases and 3 bases respectively, with 11 bases between them. Here the CDR3 reads CASRGSVEETQYF. The CDR3 nucleotides are TGTGCCAGCAGGGGCTCGGTGGAAGAGACCCAGTACTTC.

The J gene is TRBJ1-2, the V gene TRBV30, with 7 bases that match TRBD1. This CDR3 has 13 residues. With V trimmed by 6 bases and J by 2 bases, 6 bases remained unmatched. Looked up from germline, CDR1 is GTSNPN and CDR2 is SVGIG (reference sequence). In DNA form, the CDR3 reads TGTGCCTGTACAGGGGTAACGAACTATGGCTACACCTTC. This gives the protein CACTGVTNYGYTF. Full variable domain (remainder filled in from reference TRBV30 and TRBJ1-2): SQTIHQWPATLVQPVGSPLSLECTVEGTSNPNLYWYRQAAGRGLQLLFYSVGIGQISSEVPQNLSASRPQDRQFILSSKKLLLSDSGFYLCACTGVTNYGYTFGSGTRLTVV.

The chain links TRBV5-6 to TRBJ1-1; no clear D. The CDR3 is 13 residues long. Trimming shortened V by 0 bases and J by 11 bases, and 14 bases separated the two germline ends. Germline CDR1 and CDR2: SGHDT and YYEEEE. The CDR3 sequence: CASSLVRGGWAFF. The CDR3 DNA sequence: TGTGCCAGCAGCTTGGTACGGGGAGGGTGGGCTTTCTTT.

The rearrangement joins TRBV2 to TRBJ2-3; 9 bases align to TRBD2. V trimming: 10 bases; J trimming: 5 bases; junction bases outside the gene matches: 10. Germline V lookup: CDR1 SNHLY, CDR2 FYNNEI. CDR3 length equals 14 residues. For the CDR3, the DNA is TGTGCCATCCAGGAGCGGGGGGCCGGAGATACGCAGTATTTT. Protein sequence: CAIQERGAGDTQYF.

This clone has more than one count but fewer than ten. V and J are TRBV5-1 and TRBJ1-1; 11 nucleotides align to TRBD1. The CDR3 is 16 amino acids. Per the germline V gene, CDR1 is SGHRS and CDR2 is YFSETQ. V was clipped by 3 bases and J by 4 bases; unmatched bases: 8. CDR3: CASSYGQGAGGTEAFF. The CDR3 bases are TGCGCCAGCAGCTACGGACAGGGGGCTGGAGGCACTGAAGCTTTCTTT. Combining the CDR3 with reference TRBV5-1 and TRBJ1-1 gives the whole variable domain KAGVTQTPRYLIKTRGQQVTLSCSPISGHRSVSWYQQTPGQGLQFLFEYFSETQRNKGNFPGRFSGRQFSNSRSEMNVSTLELGDSALYLCASSYGQGAGGTEAFFGQGTRLTVV.

This rearrangement joins TRBV11-3 to TRBJ2-1; 13 bases map to TRBD2. Per the germline V gene, CDR1 is SGHNT and CDR2 is YENEEA. The CDR3 runs 17 residues. The ends lost 1 base at V and 8 bases at J; junction bases unmatched: 8. CDR3 in DNA: TGTGCCAGCAGCTTAGCATTCACTAGCGGGGGGGCCCATGAGCAGTTCTTC. This codes for CASSLAFTSGGAHEQFF.

The chain combines TRBV6-5 with TRBJ1-1; D is undetermined. This CDR3 comprises 10 residues. The V and J ends lost 6 bases and 4 bases respectively, with 3 bases between them. The V gene's germline CDR1 is MNHEY and CDR2 SVGAGI. The CDR3 is CASSLTEAFF. DNA for the CDR3: TGTGCCAGCAGCCTCACTGAAGCTTTCTTT.

This clone was counted between two and nine times. This chain uses TRBV7-3 with TRBJ2-6; no clear D gene. V lost 4 bases, J lost 2 bases, and 6 bases lay in between. Germline V gives CDR1 SGHTA, CDR2 FQGTGA. The CDR3 loop spans 14 amino acids. The CDR3 sequence is CASSSRAGANVLTF. The CDR3 DNA follows: TGTGCCAGCAGCTCGAGAGCTGGGGCCAACGTCCTGACTTTC.

The chain has TRBV10-2 and TRBJ2-5; 7 bases line up with TRBD2. Germline-derived CDR1 and CDR2 are WSHSY and SAAADI. With V trimmed by 6 bases and J by 3 bases, 7 bases remained unmatched. The CDR3 loop spans 14 amino acids. This CDR3 is CASSRTSWEETQYF. The CDR3 DNA is TGCGCCAGCAGCCGGACTAGTTGGGAAGAGACCCAGTACTTC.